This TCR beta chain came from a study of human T cells and chemical hapten exposure. About the research overall: TCR yields differed between samples (mainly from small differences in pooled library volume).

Extraction yielded total RNA from whole blood (unfractionated). V was pared by 3 bases and J by 5 bases, with 7 bases between. Germline V gene data show CDR1 as MNHEY and CDR2 as SVGAGI. The CDR3 runs 12 residues. This clonotype was picked up many times. Its antigen is unknown. The library attached unique molecular identifiers to individual cDNA molecules. As handled by the study authors: The median was about 100,000 TCRs per sample, ranging about 23,224 to 690,600. TCRdb redid the calling of the reads with MiXCR, one entry per CDR3 protein. TCRdb's processing, not the authors', yielded these V and J calls. The data show around 120,000 distinct CDR3 sequences, about 7.7% seen once. Study conclusions and caveats: DPC sensitization left the count of TCRs above 1 in 1000 unchanged.

The sample taken for sequencing was whole blood. The genes are TRBV6-5 and TRBJ1-1, with a weak D call TRBD1 (5 bases). The sequence derives from a human donor in good health. Some clones in this sample may be carry-over from other donors' samples. The CDR3 bases are TGTGCCAGCAGTTATGGGGGGACTGAAGCTTTCTTT. Residues: CASSYGGTEAFF.